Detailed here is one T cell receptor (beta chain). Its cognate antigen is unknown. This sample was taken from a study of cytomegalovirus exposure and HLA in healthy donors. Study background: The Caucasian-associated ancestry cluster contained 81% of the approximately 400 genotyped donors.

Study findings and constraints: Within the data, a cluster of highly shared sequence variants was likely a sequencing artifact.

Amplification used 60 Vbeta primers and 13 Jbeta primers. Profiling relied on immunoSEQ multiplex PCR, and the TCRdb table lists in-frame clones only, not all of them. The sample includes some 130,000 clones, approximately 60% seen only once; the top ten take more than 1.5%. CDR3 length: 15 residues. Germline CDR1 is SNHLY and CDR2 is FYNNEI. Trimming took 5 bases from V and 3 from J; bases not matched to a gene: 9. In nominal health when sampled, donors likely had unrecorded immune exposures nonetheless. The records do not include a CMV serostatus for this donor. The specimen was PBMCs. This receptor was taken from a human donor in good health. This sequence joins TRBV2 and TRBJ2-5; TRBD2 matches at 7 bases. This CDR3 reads CASSPRGTTKETQYF. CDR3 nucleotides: TGTGCCAGCAGTCCACGGGGGACTACCAAAGAGACCCAGTACTTC.